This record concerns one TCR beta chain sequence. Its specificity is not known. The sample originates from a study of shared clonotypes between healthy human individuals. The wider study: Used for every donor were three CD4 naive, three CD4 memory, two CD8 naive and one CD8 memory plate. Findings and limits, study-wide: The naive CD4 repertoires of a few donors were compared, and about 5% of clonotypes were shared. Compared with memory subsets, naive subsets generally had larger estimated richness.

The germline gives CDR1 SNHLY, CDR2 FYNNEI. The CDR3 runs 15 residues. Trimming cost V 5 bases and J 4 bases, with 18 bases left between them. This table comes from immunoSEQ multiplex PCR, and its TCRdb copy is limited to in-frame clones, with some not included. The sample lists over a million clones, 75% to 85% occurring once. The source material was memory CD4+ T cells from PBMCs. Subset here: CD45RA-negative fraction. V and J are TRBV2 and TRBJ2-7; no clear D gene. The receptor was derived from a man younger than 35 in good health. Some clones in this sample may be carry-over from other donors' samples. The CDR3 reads CASSIRVPWSYEQYF. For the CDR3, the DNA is TGTGCCAGCAGTATCCGGGTTCCGTGGTCTTACGAGCAGTACTTC.